This TCR beta chain is drawn from a study of T cells in Graves' hyperthyroidism and ophthalmopathy. Study-level information: Peripheral blood samples were taken at initial diagnosis, prior to any treatment.

There are many counts of this clonotype. Amplified TCR beta CDR3 regions came from RNA transcripts. The HTBI primer set drove a first-round RT-PCR of the TCR CDR3. TCRdb fed the multiplex PCR reads into MiXCR, producing one record per CDR3 protein. The table has about 590,000 distinct CDR3 sequences, around 14% seen once. There are 14 residues in the CDR3. Germline CDR1 and CDR2: SEHNR and FQNEAQ (reference sequence). Trimming stripped 0 bases from V and 2 bases from J, with 6 bases between. The clonotype originates from a woman aged 25 to 45 with Graves' hyperthyroidism. The chain carries TRBV7-9 and TRBJ2-3; D might be TRBD1 or TRBD2, each matching 5 bases. Material for sequencing was blood. CDR3 nucleotide sequence: TGTGCCAGCAGCTTAGCGGGACCCACAGATACGCAGTATTTT. Protein sequence: CASSLAGPTDTQYF.